This T cell receptor beta chain originates from a study of T cells in Graves' hyperthyroidism and ophthalmopathy. Using RNA transcripts as the source, TCR beta CDR3 regions were amplified. Initially, a first-round RT-PCR of the TCR CDR3 employed the HTBI primer set. A single record per CDR3 protein comes from TCRdb applying MiXCR to the multiplex PCR reads. Counted here are some 760,000 distinct CDR3 sequences, 14% occurring once; the ten biggest clones make up 9.5% to 13%. The sample holds many counts of this clonotype. This CDR3 spans 16 amino acids. CDR1 is SGHTA, CDR2 FQGNSA, per germline. Trimming left V 1 base short and J 1 base short, with 8 bases between.

Sequencing used blood. The chain couples TRBV7-2 to TRBJ1-6; possible D gene TRBD1, 5 bases. This TCR derives from a woman aged 18 to 35 with Graves' hyperthyroidism. This CDR3 is CASSLGGGSYNSPLHF. CDR3 in DNA: TGTGCCAGCAGCTTAGGCGGGGGTTCCTATAATTCACCCCTCCACTTT.